This T cell receptor (beta chain) was identified in a study of blood T cell repertoires in COVID-19 (TCRdb year 2020). At the level of the whole study: The collaborator samples originated in the United States, Italy and Spain and spanned the acute and convalescent phases of COVID-19. Nearly every sample came with metadata listing a de-identified subject ID, COVID-19 status, age in years and sex. Where available, HLA class I and class II types were obtained from metadata supplied by the sample provider rather than from assay-based typing. The material from the prospective study consisted of cDNA or gDNA derived from T cells, B-cell-depleted T cells, or PBMCs. The repertoires were made available in a free public database intended to serve as a resource for research on the immune response to SARS-CoV-2. The samples were drawn from the first 160 participants of the ongoing ImmuneRACE study and from 950 to 1,500 subjects provided by 6 global collaborators. Subjects who had been exposed to COVID-19, were actively infected with it, or had recovered from it provided the deeply sampled blood TCRbeta repertoires that made up the dataset.

Results the study describes overall, beyond this receptor: How much clinical and demographic metadata was included differed by source and by participant, and the metadata was provided uncurated.

One collaborating source in Seattle enrolled patients while the patients were actively infected and followed the patients over time throughout the course of disease. Whole blood was collected in K2EDTA tubes by collaborating institutions according to the institutions' own protocols. For TCRbeta analysis, collaborators shipped samples in one of three forms: frozen whole blood, isolated PBMCs, or DNA extracted from either of those sample types. Counted from cysteine to phenylalanine, this CDR3 has 18 amino acids. Solely the CDR3 DNA is kept, with 54 bases framed from the first base. From a lookup of the germline V gene (reference sequence), CDR1 and CDR2 are LNHDA and SQIVND. V is reduced by 4 bases and J by 7 bases, leaving a spacing of 23 bases between them. As concerns this clone: There is no known antigen for this receptor. Base qualities are missing; no much larger clone stands one base away.

TCRbeta CDR3 regions were amplified from genomic DNA using the immunoSEQ Assay, a bias-controlled multiplex PCR. In the authors' own workflow: The number of nucleated cells in each sample was estimated from the amplification of reference gene primers within the assay. To quantify the absolute abundance of each unique TCRbeta CDR3 rearrangement, sequence reads were collapsed and filtered. Productive Simpson clonality was computed per sample as the square root of Simpson's diversity index over productive rearrangements. This immuneACCESS table, as held by TCRdb, lists in-frame sequences with V and J called but not all clones. Of the missing ones, under half trace to an unresolved V gene in checked studies; the others have no known cause. Clone size and the V and J calls come from that table; the DNA yielded D and trimming. Within this sample are about 340,000 clones, with 75% to 90% of them counted one time only. Under 6.5% of the sample comes from the top ten.

Sequencing input: peripheral blood. This clonotype was obtained from a woman between 50 and 59 years old with COVID-19, enrolled during active disease. In this chain, TRBV19 is recombined with TRBJ1-6, and TRBD1 may be the D gene, going by 6 matching bases. DNA sequence: TGTGCCAGTAGTACACGAATCCCAGGGGAAGTTAACAATTCACCCCTCCACTTT. Translated, this gives CASSTRIPGEVNNSPLHF.